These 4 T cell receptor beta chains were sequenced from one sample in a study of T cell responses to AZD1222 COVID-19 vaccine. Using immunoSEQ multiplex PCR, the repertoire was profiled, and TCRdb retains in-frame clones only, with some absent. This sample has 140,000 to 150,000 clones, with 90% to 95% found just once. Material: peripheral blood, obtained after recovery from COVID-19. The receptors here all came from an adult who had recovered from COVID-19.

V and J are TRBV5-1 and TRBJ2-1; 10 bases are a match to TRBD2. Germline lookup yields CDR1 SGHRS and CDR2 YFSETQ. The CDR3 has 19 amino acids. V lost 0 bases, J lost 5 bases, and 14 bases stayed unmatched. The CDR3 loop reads CASSLGPSGSGPIHNEQFF. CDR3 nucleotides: TGCGCCAGCAGCTTGGGACCTAGCGGGAGCGGGCCGATTCACAATGAGCAGTTCTTC. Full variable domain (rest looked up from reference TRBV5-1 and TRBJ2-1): KAGVTQTPRYLIKTRGQQVTLSCSPISGHRSVSWYQQTPGQGLQFLFEYFSETQRNKGNFPGRFSGRQFSNSRSEMNVSTLELGDSALYLCASSLGPSGSGPIHNEQFFGPGTRLTVL.

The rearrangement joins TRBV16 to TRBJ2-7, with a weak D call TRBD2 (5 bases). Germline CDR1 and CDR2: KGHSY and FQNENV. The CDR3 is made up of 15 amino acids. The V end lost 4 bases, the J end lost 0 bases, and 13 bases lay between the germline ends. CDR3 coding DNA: TGTGCCAGCAGCCTCTTTAGTAGCGCCTCCTACGAGCAGTACTTC. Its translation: CASSLFSSASYEQYF.

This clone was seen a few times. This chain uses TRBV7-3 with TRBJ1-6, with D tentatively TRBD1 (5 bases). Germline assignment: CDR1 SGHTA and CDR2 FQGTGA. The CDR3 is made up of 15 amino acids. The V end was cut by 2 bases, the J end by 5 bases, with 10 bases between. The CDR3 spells CASSLFGGDNSPLHF. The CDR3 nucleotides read TGTGCCAGCAGCTTATTTGGAGGGGATAATTCACCCCTCCACTTT.

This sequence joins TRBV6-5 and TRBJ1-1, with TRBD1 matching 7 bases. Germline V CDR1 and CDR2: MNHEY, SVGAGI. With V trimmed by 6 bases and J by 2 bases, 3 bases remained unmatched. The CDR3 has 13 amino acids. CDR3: CASSTGVNTEAFF. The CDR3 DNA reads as TGTGCCAGCAGCACAGGGGTTAACACTGAAGCTTTCTTT.